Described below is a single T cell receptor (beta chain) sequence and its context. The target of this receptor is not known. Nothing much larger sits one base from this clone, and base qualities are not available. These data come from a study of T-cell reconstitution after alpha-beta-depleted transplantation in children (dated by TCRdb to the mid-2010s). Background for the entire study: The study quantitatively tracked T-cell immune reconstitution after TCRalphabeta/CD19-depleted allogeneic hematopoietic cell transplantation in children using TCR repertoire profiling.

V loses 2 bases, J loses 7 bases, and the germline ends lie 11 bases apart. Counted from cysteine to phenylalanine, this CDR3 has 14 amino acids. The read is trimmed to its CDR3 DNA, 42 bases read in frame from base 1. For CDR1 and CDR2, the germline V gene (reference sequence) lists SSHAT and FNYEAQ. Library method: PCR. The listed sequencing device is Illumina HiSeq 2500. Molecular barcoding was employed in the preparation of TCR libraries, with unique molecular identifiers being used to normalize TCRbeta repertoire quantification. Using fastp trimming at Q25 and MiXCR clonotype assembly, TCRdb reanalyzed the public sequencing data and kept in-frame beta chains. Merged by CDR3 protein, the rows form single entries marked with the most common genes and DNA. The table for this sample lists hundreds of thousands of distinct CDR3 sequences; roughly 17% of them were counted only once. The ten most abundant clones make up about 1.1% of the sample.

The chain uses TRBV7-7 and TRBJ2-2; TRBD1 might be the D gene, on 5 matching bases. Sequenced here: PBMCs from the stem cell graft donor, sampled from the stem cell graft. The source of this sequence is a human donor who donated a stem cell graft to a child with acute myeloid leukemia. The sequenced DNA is TGTGCCAGCAGCTTAACGCAGGGAATCGGGGAGCTGTTTTTT. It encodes CASSLTQGIGELFF.